The 15 T cell receptor beta chains given below trace back to one sample, sequenced in a study of response to subunit inactivated influenza vaccine (dated by TCRdb to 2017 to 2018). The library was built by means of RT-PCR. Data came from an Illumina HiSeq 2500. Starting from the raw public reads, TCRdb applied fastp trimming at Q25, assembled clones with MiXCR and retained in-frame beta chains. Every entry covers one CDR3 protein and lists the most common genes and DNA from its rows. This sample has about 570,000 distinct CDR3 sequences in its table, and approximately 12% of those were observed once. 10% to 13% of the sample is in the top ten clones. Sequences were derived from PBMCs from blood, sampled on the day of vaccination. Receptors were obtained from a man between 50 and 59 years old who received an inactivated influenza vaccine. Donor details come from another sample of the same person, matched by shared clones.

This CDR3 is CASNNRANTGELFF. As DNA, the CDR3 is TGTGCCAGTAATAACAGAGCCAACACCGGGGAGCTGTTTTTT. The gene calls are TRBV19 and TRBJ2-2; no reliable D call. The germline gives CDR1 LNHDA, CDR2 SQIVND (reference sequence). This CDR3 region has 14 residues. The ends were cut back, 7 bases at V and 2 bases at J, with 11 bases in the middle.

This clonotype was seen repeatedly, ten times or more. CDR3 DNA sequence: TGTGCCAGCAGTTTTAGCGGAAGTCCCTACGAGCAGTACTTC. The encoded protein is CASSFSGSPYEQYF. The chain recombines TRBV12-3 or TRBV12-4 with TRBJ2-7; D might be TRBD2 (6 bases). The CDR3 runs to 14 residues. Trimming shortened V by 3 bases and J by 2 bases, and 11 bases separated the two germline ends.

Only a few counts were recorded for this clonotype. The genes are TRBV24-1 and TRBJ2-7; TRBD1 agrees at 10 bases. V dropped 2 bases and J dropped 3; count of bases not matched to a gene: 6. Germline V gene data show CDR1 as KGHDR and CDR2 as SFDVKD. The CDR3 sequence is 16 residues long. Here the CDR3 DNA reads TGTGCCACCAGTGATTCGGGACAGGGGCGGATCTACGAGCAGTACTTC. It translates to CATSDSGQGRIYEQYF.

In its sample, this clonotype was seen many times. The J gene is TRBJ2-5, the V gene TRBV7-2; 7 bases are shared with TRBD1. The trim removed 1 base at V and 4 bases at J, leaving 6 bases unmatched. In germline, CDR1 is SGHTA, CDR2 FQGNSA. The CDR3 loop spans 15 amino acids. The CDR3 DNA reads TGTGCCAGCAGCTTAGGGGACAGTCTTCGAGAGACCCAGTACTTC. This translates into CASSLGDSLRETQYF.

V usage is TRBV9 and J usage is TRBJ2-3, with 9 bases identical to TRBD2. Trimming cost V 0 bases and J 5 bases; bases outside gene matches: 4. CDR1 and CDR2 from the germline V gene are SGDLS and YYNGEE. CDR3 length: 15 amino acids. The CDR3 region is CASSVGLAVEDTQYF. The CDR3 DNA reads as TGTGCCAGCAGCGTAGGACTAGCGGTTGAAGATACGCAGTATTTT. The variable domain in full, with the rest retrieved from reference TRBV9 and TRBJ2-3, is DSGVTQTPKHLITATGQRVTLRCSPRSGDLSVYWYQQSLDQGLQFLIQYYNGEERAKGNILERFSAQQFPDLHSELNLSSLELGDSALYFCASSVGLAVEDTQYFGPGTRLTVL.

A few counts support this clonotype. The chain joins TRBV12-3 or TRBV12-4 to TRBJ2-1; D ambiguous. The CDR3 length is 16 residues. The V and J ends lost 2 bases and 10 bases respectively, with 21 bases between them. CDR3 residues: CASSLHSDIWAFEQFF. CDR3 in DNA: TGTGCCAGCAGTTTACACTCTGACATTTGGGCATTCGAGCAGTTCTTC.

This clonotype was recorded a few times. The chain is built from TRBV11-2 and TRBJ2-3; a possible D gene is TRBD2 (6 bases). CDR3 length: 19 residues. Germline CDR1 and CDR2: SGHAT and FQNNGV. V was shortened by 5 bases and J by 1 base, with 25 bases between the two germline ends. CDR3 protein: CASSPGRLATPRGTDTQYF. CDR3 sequence (DNA): TGTGCCAGCAGCCCCGGACGGCTAGCGACTCCGAGAGGCACAGATACGCAGTATTTT.

This chain connects TRBV12-3 or TRBV12-4 to TRBJ2-3; D gene ambiguous. The CDR3 is 15 residues long. Trimming stripped 3 bases from V and 4 bases from J, with 14 bases between. CDR3 in amino acids: CASSFTGSGADTQYF. CDR3 DNA sequence: TGTGCCAGCAGTTTTACGGGTTCAGGAGCAGATACGCAGTATTTT.

This chain connects TRBV5-5 to TRBJ1-5; D is uncertain. The CDR3 runs 17 residues. Deletions cut 3 bases from V and 2 bases from J, with 18 bases between. Germline assignment: CDR1 SGHKS and CDR2 YYEKEE (reference sequence). CDR3 coding DNA: TGTGCCAGCAGCTCCACGTCTATAATTGCGGGCAATCAGCCCCAGCATTTT. As protein: CASSSTSIIAGNQPQHF.

This clonotype was observed a handful of times. V and J are TRBV14 and TRBJ1-1, with no clear D. Trimming cost V 1 base and J 3 bases, with 9 bases left between them. This CDR3 contains 14 residues. Germline CDR1 reads SGHDN; CDR2 reads FVKESK. This CDR3 is CASSQGAGYTEAFF. Here the CDR3 DNA reads TGTGCCAGCAGCCAAGGGGCCGGGTACACTGAAGCTTTCTTT.

This clonotype came up many times. The chain carries TRBV4-3 and TRBJ2-1, with 7 bases lining up with TRBD1. The CDR3 sequence is 15 residues long. Trimming took 3 bases from V and 4 from J; bases not matched to a gene: 6. CDR1 is LGHNA, CDR2 YSLEER, per germline. Here the CDR3 DNA reads TGCGCCAGCAGCCAGCGGACAGGTCTATACAATGAGCAGTTCTTC. This sequence encodes CASSQRTGLYNEQFF.

Ten or more counts support this clonotype. The chain joins TRBV6-2 or TRBV6-3 to TRBJ1-2; the D is unclear. The CDR3 totals 15 residues. Trimming stripped 8 bases from V and 2 bases from J, with 18 bases between. Germline V gives CDR1 MNHEY, CDR2 SVGEGT. In DNA form, the CDR3 reads TGTGCCAGCGGATCAAGGCCAGAGGGAAACTATGGCTACACCTTC. Translated: CASGSRPEGNYGYTF.

This clonotype was picked up a small number of times. The chain carries TRBV10-3 and TRBJ2-1; D is possibly TRBD1 or TRBD2 (6 bases each). The CDR3 covers 13 residues. Trimming shortened V by 6 bases and J by 4 bases, and 10 bases separated the two germline ends. Germline lookup yields CDR1 ENHRY and CDR2 SYGVKD. The CDR3: CAISGGLYNEQFF. For the CDR3, the DNA is TGTGCCATCAGCGGGGGCCTGTACAATGAGCAGTTCTTC.

The V and J genes are TRBV28 and TRBJ1-1; no clear D gene. The CDR3 has 16 residues. Germline CDR1 reads MDHEN; CDR2 reads SYDVKM. Trimming took 2 bases from V and 0 from J, leaving 13 bases between them. CDR3: CASSLVGRAMNTEAFF. The DNA of the CDR3 is TGTGCCAGCAGTTTAGTAGGTAGGGCTATGAACACTGAAGCTTTCTTT.

At least ten counts were recorded for this clonotype. The chain is built from TRBV11-2 and TRBJ1-1; D is ambiguous. The CDR3 runs to 18 residues. V was trimmed by 5 bases and J by 4 bases, leaving 26 bases between them. Germline V CDR1 and CDR2: SGHAT, FQNNGV. The CDR3 bases are TGTGCCAGCAGCCCCGTCGGAGGGCAGAGGTATTTTTCCACTGAAGCTTTCTTT. Encoded protein: CASSPVGGQRYFSTEAFF. Looking up the rest from reference TRBV11-2 and TRBJ1-1 gives the full variable domain: EAGVAQSPRYKIIEKRQSVAFWCNPISGHATLYWYQQILGQGPKLLIQFQNNGVVDDSQLPKDRFSAERLKGVDSTLKIQPAKLEDSAVYLCASSPVGGQRYFSTEAFFGQGTRLTVV.